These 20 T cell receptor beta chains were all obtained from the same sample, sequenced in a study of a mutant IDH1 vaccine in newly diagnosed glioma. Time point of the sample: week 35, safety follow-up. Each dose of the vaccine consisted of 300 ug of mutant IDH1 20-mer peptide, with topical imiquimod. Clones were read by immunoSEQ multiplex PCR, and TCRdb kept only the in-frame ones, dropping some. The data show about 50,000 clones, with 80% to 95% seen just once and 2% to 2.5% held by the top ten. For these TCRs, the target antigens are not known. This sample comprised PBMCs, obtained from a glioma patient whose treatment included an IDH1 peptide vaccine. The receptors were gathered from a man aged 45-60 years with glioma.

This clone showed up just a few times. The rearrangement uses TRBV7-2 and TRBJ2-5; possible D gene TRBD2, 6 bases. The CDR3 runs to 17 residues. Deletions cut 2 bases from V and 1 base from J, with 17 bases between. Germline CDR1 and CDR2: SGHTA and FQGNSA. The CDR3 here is CASSLRPLGGPQETQYF. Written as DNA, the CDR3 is TGTGCCAGCAGCTTAAGGCCATTGGGGGGACCCCAAGAGACCCAGTACTTC.

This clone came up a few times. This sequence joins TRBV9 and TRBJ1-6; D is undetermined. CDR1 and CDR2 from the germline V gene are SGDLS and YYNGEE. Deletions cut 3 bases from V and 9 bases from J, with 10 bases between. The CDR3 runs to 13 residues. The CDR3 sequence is CASSARHGSPLHF. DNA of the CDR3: TGTGCCAGCAGCGCCCGACACGGTTCACCCCTCCACTTT.

CDR3: CASSEGTGHSNQPQHF. The CDR3 coding sequence is TGTGCCAGCAGTGAGGGGACAGGGCATAGCAATCAGCCCCAGCATTTT. V usage is TRBV2 and J usage is TRBJ1-5, with TRBD1 matching over 9 bases. CDR3 length: 16 amino acids. V dropped 3 bases and J dropped 0; count of bases not matched to a gene: 3. Germline-derived CDR1 and CDR2 are SNHLY and FYNNEI.

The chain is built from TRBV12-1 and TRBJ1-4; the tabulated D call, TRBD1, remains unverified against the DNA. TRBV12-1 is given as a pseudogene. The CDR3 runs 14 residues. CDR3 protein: CASSLQGVNEKLFF. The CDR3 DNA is TGTGCCAGCAGCTTACAGGGTGTTAATGAAAAACTGTTTTTT.

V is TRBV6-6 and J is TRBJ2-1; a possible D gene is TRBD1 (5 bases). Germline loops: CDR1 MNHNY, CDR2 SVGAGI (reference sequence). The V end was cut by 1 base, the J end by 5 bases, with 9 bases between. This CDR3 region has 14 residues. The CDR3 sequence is CASSYLLRDNEQFF. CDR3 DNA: TGTGCCAGCAGTTACTTACTCAGGGACAATGAGCAGTTCTTC.

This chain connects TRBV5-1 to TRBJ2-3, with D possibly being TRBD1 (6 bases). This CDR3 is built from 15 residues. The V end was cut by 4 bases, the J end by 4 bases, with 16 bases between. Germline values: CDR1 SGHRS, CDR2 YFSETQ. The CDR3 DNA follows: TGCGCCAGCAGCCCGAGGGGCAGGGGCTCAGATACGCAGTATTTT. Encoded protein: CASSPRGRGSDTQYF.

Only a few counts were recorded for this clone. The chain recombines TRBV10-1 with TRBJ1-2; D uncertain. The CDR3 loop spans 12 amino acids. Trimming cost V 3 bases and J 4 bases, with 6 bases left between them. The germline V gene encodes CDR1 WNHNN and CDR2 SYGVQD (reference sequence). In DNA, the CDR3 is TGCGCCAGCAGTGAAGGAAGCTATGGCTACACCTTC. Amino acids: CASSEGSYGYTF.

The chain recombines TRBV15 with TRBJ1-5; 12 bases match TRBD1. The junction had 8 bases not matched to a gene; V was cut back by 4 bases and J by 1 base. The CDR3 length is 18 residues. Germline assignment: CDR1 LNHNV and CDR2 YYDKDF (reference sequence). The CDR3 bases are TGTGCCACCAGCAAGGGACAGGGGGCAGTTACGAGCAATCAGCCCCAGCATTTT. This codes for CATSKGQGAVTSNQPQHF.

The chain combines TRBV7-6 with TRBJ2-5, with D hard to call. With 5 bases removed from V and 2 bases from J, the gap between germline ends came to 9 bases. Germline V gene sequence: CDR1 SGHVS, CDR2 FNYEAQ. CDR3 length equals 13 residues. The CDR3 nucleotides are TGTGCCAGCAGCCCGAACCCACAAGAGACCCAGTACTTC. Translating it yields CASSPNPQETQYF.

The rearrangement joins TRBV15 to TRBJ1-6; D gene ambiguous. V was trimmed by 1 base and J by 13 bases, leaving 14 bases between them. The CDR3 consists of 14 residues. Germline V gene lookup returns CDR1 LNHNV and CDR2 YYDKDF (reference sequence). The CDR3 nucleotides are TGTGCCACCAGCAGAGCTGACCGGGTAACCCCCCTCCACTTT. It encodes CATSRADRVTPLHF.

The CDR3: CASTGRNYGYTF. In nucleotides, the CDR3 is TGTGCCAGCACCGGACGGAACTATGGCTACACCTTC. V and J are TRBV6-5 and TRBJ1-2; D remains ambiguous. This CDR3 has 12 residues. Trimming cost V 7 bases and J 2 bases, with 8 bases left between them. The V gene's germline CDR1 is MNHEY and CDR2 SVGAGI.

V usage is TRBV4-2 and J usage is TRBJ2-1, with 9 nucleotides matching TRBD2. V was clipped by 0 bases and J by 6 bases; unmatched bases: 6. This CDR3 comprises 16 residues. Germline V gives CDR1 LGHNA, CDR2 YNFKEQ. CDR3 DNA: TGTGCCAGCAGCCAAGATGTCAGCGGGGGGACCAATGAGCAGTTCTTC. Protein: CASSQDVSGGTNEQFF.

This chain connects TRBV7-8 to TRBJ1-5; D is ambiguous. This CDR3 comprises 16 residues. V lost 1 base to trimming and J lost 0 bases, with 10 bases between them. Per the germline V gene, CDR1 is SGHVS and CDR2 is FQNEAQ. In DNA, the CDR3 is TGTGCCAGCAGCTTAGAACAGATATATAGCAATCAGCCCCAGCATTTT. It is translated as CASSLEQIYSNQPQHF. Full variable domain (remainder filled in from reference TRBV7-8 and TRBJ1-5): GAGVSQSPRYKVAKRGQDVALRCDPISGHVSLFWYQQALGQGPEFLTYFQNEAQLDKSGLPSDRFFAERPEGSVSTLKIQRTQQEDSAVYLCASSLEQIYSNQPQHFGDGTRLSIL.

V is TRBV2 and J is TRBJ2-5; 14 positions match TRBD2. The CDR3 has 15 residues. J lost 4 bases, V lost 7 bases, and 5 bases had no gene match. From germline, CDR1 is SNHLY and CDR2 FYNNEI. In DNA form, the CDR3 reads TGTGCCAGCACAAGACTAGCGGGGGGGACAGAGACCCAGTACTTC. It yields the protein CASTRLAGGTETQYF. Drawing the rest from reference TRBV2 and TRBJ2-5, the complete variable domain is EPEVTQTPSHQVTQMGQEVILRCVPISNHLYFYWYRQILGQKVEFLVSFYNNEISEKSEIFDDQFSVERPDGSNFTLKIRSTKLEDSAMYFCASTRLAGGTETQYFGPGTRLLVL.

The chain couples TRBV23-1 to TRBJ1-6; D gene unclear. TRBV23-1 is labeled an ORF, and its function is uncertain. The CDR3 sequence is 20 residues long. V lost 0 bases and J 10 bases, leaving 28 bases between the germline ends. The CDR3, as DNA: TGCGCCAGCAGTCAATCGAAATGGGGTGGGCATTCTTTAACGTGGTCACCCCTCCACTTT. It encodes CASSQSKWGGHSLTWSPLHF.

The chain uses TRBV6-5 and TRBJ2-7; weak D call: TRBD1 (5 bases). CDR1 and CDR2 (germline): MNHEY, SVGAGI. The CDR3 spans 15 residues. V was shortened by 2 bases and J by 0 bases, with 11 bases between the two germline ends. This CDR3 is CASSYTRTTSYEQYF. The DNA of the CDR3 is TGTGCCAGCAGTTACACCCGGACAACCTCCTACGAGCAGTACTTC.

For the CDR3, the DNA is TGTGCCAGCAGCCTAGACCGGGGAAAAGGAATGAACACTGAAGCTTTCTTT. This gives the protein CASSLDRGKGMNTEAFF. This rearrangement joins TRBV28 to TRBJ1-1; D not certain. CDR1 is MDHEN and CDR2 is SYDVKM in the germline V gene. V was cut by 6 bases and J by 0 bases, with 20 bases left in between. CDR3 size: 17 residues.

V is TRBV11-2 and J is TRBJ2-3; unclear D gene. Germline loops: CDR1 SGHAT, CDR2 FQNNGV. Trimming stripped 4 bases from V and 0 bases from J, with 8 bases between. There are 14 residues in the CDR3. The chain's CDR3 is CASSSLGSTDTQYF. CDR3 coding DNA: TGTGCCAGCAGCTCACTGGGGAGCACAGATACGCAGTATTTT.

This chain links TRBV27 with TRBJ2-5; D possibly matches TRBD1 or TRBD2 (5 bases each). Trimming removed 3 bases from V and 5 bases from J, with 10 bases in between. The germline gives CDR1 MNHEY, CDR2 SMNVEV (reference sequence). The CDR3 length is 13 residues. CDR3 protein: CASSFPGTETQYF. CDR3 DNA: TGTGCCAGCAGTTTTCCCGGGACGGAGACCCAGTACTTC.

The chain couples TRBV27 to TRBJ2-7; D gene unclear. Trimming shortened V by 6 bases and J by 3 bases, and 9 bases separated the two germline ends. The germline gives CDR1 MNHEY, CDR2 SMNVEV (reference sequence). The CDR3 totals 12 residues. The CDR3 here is CASSPGYYEQYF. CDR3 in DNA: TGTGCCAGCAGCCCTGGCTACTACGAGCAGTACTTC.